This TCR beta chain was documented in a study of persistence of HIV-infected CD4 T cells. Sequencing used immunoSEQ version 4 in survey mode. Profiling relied on immunoSEQ multiplex PCR, and the TCRdb table lists in-frame clones only, not all of them. The sample lists more than 45,000 clones, about four fifths occurring once. As for this clone: Its antigen is not known.

Stimulation used around 9.1 ug/mL lysate from CMV-infected fibroblasts. Sorted nonresponding memory CD4+ T cells were CD40L-negative, CD69-negative, CD45RO-high. This specimen consisted of CD4+ T cells sorted from PBMCs after roughly 17-hour stimulation, obtained from a patient who received antiretroviral therapy. The origin of this receptor is an adult man with HIV who was CMV-seropositive.

CDR3 sequence (DNA): TGTGCCAGTGGAGGGACAGCATCTCGAAACACCATATATTTT. Translating it yields CASGGTASRNTIYF. This chain connects TRBV19 to TRBJ1-3, with TRBD1 matching 7 bases. This CDR3 is built from 14 residues. CDR1 LNHDA and CDR2 SQIVND come from the germline V gene (reference sequence). V shed 8 bases, J shed 5 bases, and the junction held 9 bases outside the gene matches.